The entry below describes one T cell receptor beta chain. This sample stems from a study of blood T cell repertoires in COVID-19. As for the study in general: The United States, Italy and Spain were the sources of the acute and convalescent COVID-19 samples.

Authors' analysis steps: Counts of nucleated cells, estimated from reference gene primer amplification, were obtained. The protocol was immunoSEQ multiplex PCR, while the TCRdb copy is restricted to in-frame clones and leaves out a portion. V and J calls plus clone size are reproduced from that table; the DNA served to infer D and trimming. The repertoire holds about 230,000 clones, with approximately 87% as singletons. The germline V gene encodes CDR1 SGHRS and CDR2 YFSETQ. The CDR3 covers 14 residues. Trimming removed 4 bases from V and 4 bases from J, with 14 bases in between. Sequences were obtained from peripheral blood. The chain combines TRBV5-1 with TRBJ1-1; no clear D. The TCR originated in a woman in her seventies with active or convalescent COVID-19. CDR3 nucleotide sequence: TGCGCCAGCAGCGCACTTTTACCGGGCACTGAAGCTTTCTTT. Amino acid sequence: CASSALLPGTEAFF. The full variable domain, in which reference TRBV5-1 and TRBJ1-1 provide the parts outside the CDR3, is KAGVTQTPRYLIKTRGQQVTLSCSPISGHRSVSWYQQTPGQGLQFLFEYFSETQRNKGNFPGRFSGRQFSNSRSEMNVSTLELGDSALYLCASSALLPGTEAFFGQGTRLTVV.